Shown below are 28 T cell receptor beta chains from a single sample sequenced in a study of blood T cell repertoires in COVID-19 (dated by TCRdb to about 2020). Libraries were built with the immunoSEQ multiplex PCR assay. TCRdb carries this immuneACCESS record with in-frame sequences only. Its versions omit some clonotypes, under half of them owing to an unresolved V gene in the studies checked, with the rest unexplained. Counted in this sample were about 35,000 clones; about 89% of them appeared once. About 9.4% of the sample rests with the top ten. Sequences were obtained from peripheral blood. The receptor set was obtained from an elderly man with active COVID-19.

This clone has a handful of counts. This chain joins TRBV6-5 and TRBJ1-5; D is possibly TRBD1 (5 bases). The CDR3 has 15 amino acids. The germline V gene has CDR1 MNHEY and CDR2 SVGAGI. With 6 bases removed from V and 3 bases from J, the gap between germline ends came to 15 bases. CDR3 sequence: CASRAQRGANQPQHF. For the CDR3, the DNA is TGTGCCAGCAGGGCGCAAAGGGGTGCCAATCAGCCCCAGCATTTT.

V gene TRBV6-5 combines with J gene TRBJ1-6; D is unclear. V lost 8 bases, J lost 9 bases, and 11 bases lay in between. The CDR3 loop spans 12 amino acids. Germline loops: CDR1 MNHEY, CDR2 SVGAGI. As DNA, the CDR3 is TGTGCCAGCCGACTTCGTTTTTCACCCCTCCACTTT. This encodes CASRLRFSPLHF.

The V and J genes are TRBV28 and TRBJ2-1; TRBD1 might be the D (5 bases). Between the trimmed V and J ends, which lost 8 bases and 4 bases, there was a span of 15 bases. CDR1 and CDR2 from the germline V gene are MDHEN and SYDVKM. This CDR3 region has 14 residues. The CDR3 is CASLGWGRYNEQFF. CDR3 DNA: TGTGCCAGCCTCGGGTGGGGCCGGTACAATGAGCAGTTCTTC.

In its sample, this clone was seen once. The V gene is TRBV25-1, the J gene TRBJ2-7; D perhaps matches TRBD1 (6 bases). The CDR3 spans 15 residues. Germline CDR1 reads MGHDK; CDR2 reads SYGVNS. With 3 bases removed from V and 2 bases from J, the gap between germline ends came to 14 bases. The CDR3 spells CASSDPHDRTYEQYF. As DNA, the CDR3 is TGTGCCAGCAGTGACCCCCATGACAGGACCTACGAGCAGTACTTC.

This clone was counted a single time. This chain's CDR3 is CASSLGQRGGTQYF. For the CDR3, the DNA is TGTGCCAGCAGCTTGGGACAGCGCGGTGGGACCCAGTACTTC. The genes are TRBV5-6 and TRBJ2-5; D possibly corresponds to TRBD1 (5 bases). Germline V gene data show CDR1 as SGHDT and CDR2 as YYEEEE. The CDR3 runs to 14 residues. Between the trimmed V and J ends, which lost 0 bases and 7 bases, there was a span of 13 bases.

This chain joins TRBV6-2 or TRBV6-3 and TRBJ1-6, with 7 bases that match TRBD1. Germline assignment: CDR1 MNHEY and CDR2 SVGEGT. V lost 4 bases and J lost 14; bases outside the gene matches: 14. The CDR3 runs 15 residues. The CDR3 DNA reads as TGTGCCAGCAGTTTCGGCGTCAGACAGGGTTCGTCCCTCCACTTT. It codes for CASSFGVRQGSSLHF.

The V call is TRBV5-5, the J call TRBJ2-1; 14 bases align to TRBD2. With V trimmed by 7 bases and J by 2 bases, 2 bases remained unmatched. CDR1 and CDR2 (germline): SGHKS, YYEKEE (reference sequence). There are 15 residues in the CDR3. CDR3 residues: CASGTSGRAYNEQFF. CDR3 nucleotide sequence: TGTGCCAGCGGGACTAGCGGGAGAGCCTACAATGAGCAGTTCTTC. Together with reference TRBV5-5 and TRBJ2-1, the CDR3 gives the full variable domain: DAGVTQSPTHLIKTRGQQVTLRCSPISGHKSVSWYQQVLGQGPQFIFQYYEKEERGRGNFPDRFSARQFPNYSSELNVNALLLGDSALYLCASGTSGRAYNEQFFGPGTRLTVL.

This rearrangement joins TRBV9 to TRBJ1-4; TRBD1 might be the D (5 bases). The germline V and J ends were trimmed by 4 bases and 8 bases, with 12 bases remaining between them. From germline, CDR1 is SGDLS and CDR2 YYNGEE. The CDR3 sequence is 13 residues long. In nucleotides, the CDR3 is TGTGCCAGCAGCCCCCAATGGGGCGAAAAACTGTTTTTT. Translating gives CASSPQWGEKLFF.

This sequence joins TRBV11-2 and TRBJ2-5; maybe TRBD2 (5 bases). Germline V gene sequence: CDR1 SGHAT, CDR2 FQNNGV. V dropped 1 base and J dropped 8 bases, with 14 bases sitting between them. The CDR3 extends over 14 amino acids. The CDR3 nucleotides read TGTGCCAGCAGCTTAGCGGTACGGGATGGCACCCAGTACTTC. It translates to CASSLAVRDGTQYF.

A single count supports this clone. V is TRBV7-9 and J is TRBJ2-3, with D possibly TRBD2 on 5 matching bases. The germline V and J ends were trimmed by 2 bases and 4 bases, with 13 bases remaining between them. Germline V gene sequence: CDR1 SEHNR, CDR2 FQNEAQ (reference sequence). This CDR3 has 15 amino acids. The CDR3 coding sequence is TGTGCCAGCAGCTTACAGCTCGGAGGAGCAGATACGCAGTATTTT. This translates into CASSLQLGGADTQYF.

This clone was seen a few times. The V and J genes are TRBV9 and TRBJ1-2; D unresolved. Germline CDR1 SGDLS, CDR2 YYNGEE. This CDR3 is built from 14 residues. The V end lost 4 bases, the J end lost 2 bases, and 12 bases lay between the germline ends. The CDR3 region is CASSPRGRNYGYTF. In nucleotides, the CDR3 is TGTGCCAGCAGCCCCCGAGGGAGAAACTATGGCTACACCTTC. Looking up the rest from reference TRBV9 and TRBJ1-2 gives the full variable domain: DSGVTQTPKHLITATGQRVTLRCSPRSGDLSVYWYQQSLDQGLQFLIQYYNGEERAKGNILERFSAQQFPDLHSELNLSSLELGDSALYFCASSPRGRNYGYTFGSGTRLTVV.

DNA of the CDR3: TGTGCCAGCAGCCAAACCGGACTGTCCTACGAGCAGTACTTC. Its translation is CASSQTGLSYEQYF. The genes are TRBV14 and TRBJ2-7, with a weak D call TRBD2 (5 bases). CDR1 is SGHDN, CDR2 FVKESK, per germline. The germline V and J ends were trimmed by 2 bases and 1 base, with 9 bases remaining between them. The CDR3 has 14 amino acids. The full variable domain, its missing parts supplied by reference TRBV14 and TRBJ2-7, is EAGVTQFPSHSVIEKGQTVTLRCDPISGHDNLYWYRRVMGKEIKFLLHFVKESKQDESGMPNNRFLAERTGGTYSTLKVQPAELEDSGVYFCASSQTGLSYEQYFGPGTRLTVT.

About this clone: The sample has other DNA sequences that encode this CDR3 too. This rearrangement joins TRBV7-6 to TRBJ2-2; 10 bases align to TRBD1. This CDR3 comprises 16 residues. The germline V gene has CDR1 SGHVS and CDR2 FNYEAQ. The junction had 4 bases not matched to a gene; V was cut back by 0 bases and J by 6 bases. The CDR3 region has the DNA TGTGCCAGCAGCTTAGCCGCCGGACAGGGGGCCGGGGAGCTGTTTTTT. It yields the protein CASSLAAGQGAGELFF.

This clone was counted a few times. CDR3 nucleotide sequence: TGTGCCAGCAGCGTAGTTGGAGACCCAACCGCAGATACGCAGTATTTT. Protein: CASSVVGDPTADTQYF. V and J are TRBV9 and TRBJ2-3; no clear D gene. This CDR3 has 16 residues. V lost 0 bases, J lost 4 bases, and 15 bases lay in between. From germline, CDR1 is SGDLS and CDR2 YYNGEE.

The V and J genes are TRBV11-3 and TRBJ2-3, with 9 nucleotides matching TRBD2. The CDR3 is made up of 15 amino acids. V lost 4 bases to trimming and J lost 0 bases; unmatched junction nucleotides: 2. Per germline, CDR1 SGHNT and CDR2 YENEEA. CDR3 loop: CASSWGLASTDTQYF. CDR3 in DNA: TGTGCCAGCAGCTGGGGACTAGCTAGCACAGATACGCAGTATTTT.

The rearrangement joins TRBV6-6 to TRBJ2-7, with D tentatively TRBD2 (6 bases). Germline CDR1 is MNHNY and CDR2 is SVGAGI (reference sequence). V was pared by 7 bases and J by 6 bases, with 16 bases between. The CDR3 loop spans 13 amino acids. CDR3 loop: CASTSAVGGEQYF. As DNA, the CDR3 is TGTGCCAGCACTTCGGCCGTGGGGGGCGAGCAGTACTTC.

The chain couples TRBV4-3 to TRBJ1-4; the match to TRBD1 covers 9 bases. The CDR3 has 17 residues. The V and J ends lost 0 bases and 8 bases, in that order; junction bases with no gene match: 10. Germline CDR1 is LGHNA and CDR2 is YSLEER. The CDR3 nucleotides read TGCGCCAGCAGCCAAGATGTTAGGACAGGGGAAGGGGAAAAACTGTTTTTT. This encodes CASSQDVRTGEGEKLFF.

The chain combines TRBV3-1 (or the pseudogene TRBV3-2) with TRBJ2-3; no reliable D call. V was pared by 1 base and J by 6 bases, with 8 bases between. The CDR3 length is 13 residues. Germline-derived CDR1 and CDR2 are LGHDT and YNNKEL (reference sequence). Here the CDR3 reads CASSQAVVDTQYF. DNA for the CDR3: TGTGCCAGCAGCCAAGCGGTGGTCGATACGCAGTATTTT.

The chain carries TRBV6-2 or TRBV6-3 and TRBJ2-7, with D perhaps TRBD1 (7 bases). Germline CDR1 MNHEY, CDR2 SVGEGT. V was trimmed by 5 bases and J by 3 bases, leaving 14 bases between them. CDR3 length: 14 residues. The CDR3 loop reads CASSQAQGGYEQYF. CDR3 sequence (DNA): TGTGCCAGCAGTCAAGCTCAGGGGGGCTACGAGCAGTACTTC.

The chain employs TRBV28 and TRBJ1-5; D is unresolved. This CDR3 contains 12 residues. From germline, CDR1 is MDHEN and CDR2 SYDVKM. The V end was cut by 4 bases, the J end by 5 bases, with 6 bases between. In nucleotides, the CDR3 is TGTGCCAGCAGTTACCCGGATCAGCCCCAGCATTTT. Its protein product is CASSYPDQPQHF.

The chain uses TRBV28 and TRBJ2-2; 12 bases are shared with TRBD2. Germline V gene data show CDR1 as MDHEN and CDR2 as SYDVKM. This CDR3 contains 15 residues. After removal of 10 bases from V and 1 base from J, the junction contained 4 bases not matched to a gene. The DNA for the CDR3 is TGTGCCACCGGGACTAGCGGGTTGAACACCGGGGAGCTGTTTTTT. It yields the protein CATGTSGLNTGELFF.

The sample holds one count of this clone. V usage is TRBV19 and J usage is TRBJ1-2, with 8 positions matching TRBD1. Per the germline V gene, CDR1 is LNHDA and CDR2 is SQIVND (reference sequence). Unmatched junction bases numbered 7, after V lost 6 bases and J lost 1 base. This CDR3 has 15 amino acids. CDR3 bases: TGTGCCAGTAGAACGGACAGGGCAGATAACTATGGCTACACCTTC. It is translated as CASRTDRADNYGYTF.

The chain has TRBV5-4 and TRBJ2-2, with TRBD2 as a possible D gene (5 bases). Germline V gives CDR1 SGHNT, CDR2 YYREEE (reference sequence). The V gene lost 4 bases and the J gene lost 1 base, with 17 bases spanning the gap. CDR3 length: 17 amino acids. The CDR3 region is CASSQPSRGRNTGELFF. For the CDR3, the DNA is TGTGCCAGCAGCCAGCCGTCGCGAGGGAGGAACACCGGGGAGCTGTTTTTT.

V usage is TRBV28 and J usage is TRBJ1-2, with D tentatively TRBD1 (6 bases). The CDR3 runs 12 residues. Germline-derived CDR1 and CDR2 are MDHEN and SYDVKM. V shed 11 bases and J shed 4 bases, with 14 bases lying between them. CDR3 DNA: TGTGCCCTTCACAGGGATGTCTATGGCTACACCTTC. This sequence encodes CALHRDVYGYTF.

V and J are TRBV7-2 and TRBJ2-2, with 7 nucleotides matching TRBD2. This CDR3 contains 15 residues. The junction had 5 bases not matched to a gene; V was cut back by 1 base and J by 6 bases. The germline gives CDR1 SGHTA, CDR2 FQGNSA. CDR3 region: CASSLGGRGAGELFF. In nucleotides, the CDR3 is TGTGCCAGCAGCTTAGGAGGACGGGGGGCCGGGGAGCTGTTTTTT. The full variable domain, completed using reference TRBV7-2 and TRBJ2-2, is GAGVSQSPSNKVTEKGKDVELRCDPISGHTALYWYRQSLGQGLEFLIYFQGNSAPDKSGLPSDRFSAERTGGSVSTLTIQRTQQEDSAVYLCASSLGGRGAGELFFGEGSRLTVL.

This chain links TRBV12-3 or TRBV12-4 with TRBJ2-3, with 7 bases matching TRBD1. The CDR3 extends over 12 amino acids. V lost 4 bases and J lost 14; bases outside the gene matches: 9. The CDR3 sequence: CASSSPGTVPYF. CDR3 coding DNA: TGTGCCAGCAGTTCCCCCGGGACAGTCCCGTATTTT.

The CDR3 bases are TGTGCCAGCAGCTTAACCGGGACAGTCGGTTCCTACGAGCAGTACTTC. It yields the protein CASSLTGTVGSYEQYF. The rearrangement uses TRBV7-6 and TRBJ2-7; 7 positions agree with TRBD1. This CDR3 region has 16 residues. Trimming cost V 2 bases and J 1 base; bases outside gene matches: 8. Per germline, CDR1 SGHVS and CDR2 FNYEAQ.

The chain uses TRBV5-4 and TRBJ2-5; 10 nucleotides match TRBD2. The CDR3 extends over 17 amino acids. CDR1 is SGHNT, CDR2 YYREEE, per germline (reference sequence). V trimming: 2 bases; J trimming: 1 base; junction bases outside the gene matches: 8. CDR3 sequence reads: CASSFGGASGSQETQYF. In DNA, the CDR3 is TGTGCCAGCAGCTTTGGTGGGGCTAGCGGGAGCCAAGAGACCCAGTACTTC.